A single sample gave rise to the 16 T cell receptor beta chains below, sequenced in a study of T cells in Graves' hyperthyroidism and ophthalmopathy. Researchers amplified the TCR beta CDR3 regions from RNA transcripts. HTBI primers were the set used in a first-round RT-PCR of the TCR CDR3. Using its own MiXCR run on the multiplex PCR reads, TCRdb lists one record per CDR3 protein. The sample includes approximately 560,000 distinct CDR3 sequences, around 16% of them seen just once. The specimen was blood. These receptors were collected from a woman between 25 and 40 years old with Graves' hyperthyroidism.

This clonotype has at least ten counts. The V gene is TRBV18, the J gene TRBJ2-4; TRBD1 aligns across 10 bases. Losses at the gene ends were 6 bases for V and 8 bases for J; bases not matched to a gene: 7. The CDR3 totals 14 residues. The germline CDR1 and CDR2 sequences are KGHSH and LQKENI. This CDR3 is CASSPRTGGDIQYF. For the CDR3, the DNA is TGTGCCAGCTCTCCCAGGACAGGGGGGGACATTCAGTACTTC.

The CDR3 sequence is CASAPTGDTQYF. Here the CDR3 DNA reads TGTGCCAGCGCCCCAACAGGGGATACGCAGTATTTT. The chain combines TRBV6-1 with TRBJ2-3; D might be TRBD1 (6 bases). The CDR3 covers 12 residues. CDR1 is MNHNS and CDR2 is SASEGT in the germline V gene. The ends were cut back, 8 bases at V and 6 bases at J, with 12 bases in the middle.

As concerns this clonotype: A much larger clone sits a single nucleotide away, making a read error possible. The rearrangement uses TRBV28 and TRBJ1-5; the match to TRBD1 covers 7 bases. The J segment lost 6 bases and the V segment lost 6 bases, leaving 8 bases of the junction unmatched. The CDR3 spans 14 residues. Germline V gives CDR1 MDHEN, CDR2 SYDVKM. The CDR3 DNA sequence: TGTGCCAGCAGCCGCAGGGGGGGCGCTCAGCCCCAGCATTTT. Its protein product is CASSRRGGAQPQHF.

This clonotype has just a few counts. This could be a read error, since a much larger clone is one nucleotide away. V gene TRBV28 combines with J gene TRBJ2-7, with D possibly matching TRBD2 (7 bases). V dropped 8 bases and J dropped 8 bases, with 25 bases sitting between them. This CDR3 comprises 15 residues. The germline CDR1 and CDR2 sequences are MDHEN and SYDVKM. The DNA for the CDR3 is TGTGCCAGCTCCCTGGGTTCGGGGGGCGGACGGAAGCAGTACTTC. It is translated as CASSLGSGGGRKQYF.

This clonotype showed up many times. CDR3 region: CASSYTSGYTDTQYF. CDR3 nucleotide sequence: TGTGCCAGCAGCTACACTAGCGGCTACACAGATACGCAGTATTTT. This sequence joins TRBV7-9 and TRBJ2-3; 8 bases align to TRBD2. CDR3 size: 15 residues. CDR1 SEHNR and CDR2 FQNEAQ come from the germline V gene (reference sequence). With V trimmed by 4 bases and J by 2 bases, 5 bases remained unmatched.

CDR3 nucleotide sequence: TGTGCCAGCAGTCCACGGGACAGGGGTAATGAAAAACTGTTTTTT. Amino acids: CASSPRDRGNEKLFF. The chain has TRBV7-9 and TRBJ1-4; 10 bases match TRBD1. Per germline, CDR1 SEHNR and CDR2 FQNEAQ (reference sequence). CDR3 length: 15 amino acids. With 6 bases clipped from V and 4 bases from J, the junction kept 5 bases outside the gene matches.

The rearrangement uses TRBV6-5 and TRBJ2-2; no reliable D call. The V gene's germline CDR1 is MNHEY and CDR2 SVGAGI. The V and J ends lost 0 bases and 7 bases respectively, with 6 bases between them. CDR3 length: 13 residues. CDR3 in DNA: TGTGCCAGCAGTTACTCGTTCCACGGGGAGCTGTTTTTT. Translation: CASSYSFHGELFF.

Ten or more counts support this clonotype. The chain joins TRBV27 to TRBJ2-1, with TRBD2 matching 7 bases. This CDR3 is 17 amino acids long. V lost 1 base and J lost 4; bases outside the gene matches: 10. Per the germline V gene, CDR1 is MNHEY and CDR2 is SMNVEV (reference sequence). CDR3: CASSLYHQAGSYNEQFF. Here the CDR3 DNA reads TGTGCCAGCAGTTTATACCATCAAGCGGGGTCTTACAATGAGCAGTTCTTC.

This clonotype has ten or more counts. The V call is TRBV27, the J call TRBJ2-3; no clear D. The V gene lost 0 bases and the J gene lost 2 bases, with 21 bases spanning the gap. The CDR3 is 19 residues long. Germline CDR1 is MNHEY and CDR2 is SMNVEV (reference sequence). The CDR3 DNA follows: TGTGCCAGCAGTTTATCGATGCAGGCCTCGGCCCTTGACACAGATACGCAGTATTTT. Residues: CASSLSMQASALDTDTQYF.

There are many counts of this clonotype. This rearrangement joins TRBV30 to TRBJ2-4; the D is unclear. V was pared by 0 bases and J by 3 bases, with 9 bases between. The germline CDR1 and CDR2 sequences are GTSNPN and SVGIG (reference sequence). This CDR3 region has 14 residues. The chain's CDR3 is CAWSVRGVKNIQYF. CDR3 nucleotides: TGTGCCTGGAGTGTACGAGGCGTCAAAAACATTCAGTACTTC.

The V and J genes are TRBV12-3 or TRBV12-4 and TRBJ1-3; a weak D match, TRBD1 (5 bases). V dropped 5 bases and J dropped 2 bases, with 13 bases sitting between them. The CDR3 runs 15 residues. This chain's CDR3 is CASSQTVITGNTIYF. The CDR3 DNA sequence: TGTGCCAGCAGTCAGACAGTCATAACTGGAAACACCATATATTTT.

The V gene is TRBV12-3 or TRBV12-4, the J gene TRBJ1-6, with 10 bases that match TRBD1. There are 15 residues in the CDR3. V trimming: 4 bases; J trimming: 7 bases; junction bases outside the gene matches: 4. The CDR3 nucleotides are TGTGCCAGCAGTTCAACGACAGGGGGCAATTCACCCCTCCACTTT. This sequence encodes CASSSTTGGNSPLHF.

This clonotype was counted between two and nine times. This chain joins TRBV19 and TRBJ1-1, with D possibly being TRBD1 (6 bases). This CDR3 comprises 14 residues. The V gene's germline CDR1 is LNHDA and CDR2 SQIVND (reference sequence). Deletions cut 2 bases from V and 5 bases from J, with 12 bases between. The CDR3: CASSITGLGTEAFF. CDR3 DNA sequence: TGTGCCAGTAGTATAACAGGGTTGGGGACTGAAGCTTTCTTT.

Regarding this clonotype: Just one base apart from a much larger clone, this may be a read error. J is TRBJ2-1 and V is TRBV27, with unresolved D. The germline gives CDR1 MNHEY, CDR2 SMNVEV (reference sequence). CDR3 length equals 14 residues. The V end was cut by 8 bases, the J end by 9 bases, with 20 bases between. The CDR3 protein is CASCPSAPLGEQFF. The DNA of the CDR3 is TGTGCCAGCTGTCCGTCCGCGCCCCTAGGTGAGCAGTTCTTC.

As regards this clonotype: The junction and the germline gene differ at one end; a read error may be behind it. The chain combines TRBV5-1 with TRBJ2-5; 11 nucleotides line up with TRBD2. The CDR3 has 17 residues. CDR1 is SGHRS, CDR2 YFSETQ, per germline. The CDR3 loop reads CASSALPSGRLGETQYF. In DNA form, the CDR3 reads TGTGCCAGCAGCGCCCTCCCTAGCGGGAGGTTGGGAGAGACCCAGTACTTC.

V is TRBV11-2 and J is TRBJ1-1; no clear D. This CDR3 contains 15 residues. Germline V gene data show CDR1 as SGHAT and CDR2 as FQNNGV. The V end lost 1 base, the J end lost 1 base, and 10 bases lay between the germline ends. CDR3 sequence: CASSLAPDQNTEAFF. The CDR3 DNA sequence: TGTGCCAGCAGCTTAGCTCCGGATCAGAACACTGAAGCTTTCTTT.